One and the same sample provided the 9 T cell receptor beta chains below, sequenced in a study of human thymus T cells. Here immunoSEQ multiplex PCR was the method, and the copy in TCRdb shows in-frame clones only, minus some. The sample lists just over 45,000 clones, 95% occurring once. The sequenced sample consisted of blood. These receptors all come from a girl under three years old with a congenital heart defect but otherwise immunologically healthy.

The chain recombines TRBV29-1 with TRBJ1-6; D is uncertain. Deletions cut 4 bases from V and 0 bases from J, with 7 bases between. Germline CDR1 is SQVTM and CDR2 is ANQGSEA. The CDR3 consists of 14 residues. In nucleotides, the CDR3 is TGCAGCGTTGCAGGAGACTCCTATAATTCACCCCTCCACTTT. This translates into CSVAGDSYNSPLHF.

This clone occurred a few times. V gene TRBV5-4 combines with J gene TRBJ2-5, with 8 bases identical to TRBD2. Germline V CDR1 and CDR2: SGHNT, YYREEE (reference sequence). There are 13 residues in the CDR3. Losses at the gene ends were 5 bases for V and 7 bases for J; bases not matched to a gene: 7. The CDR3 reads CASRERERGTQYF. The CDR3 DNA reads as TGTGCCAGCAGGGAGCGGGAGAGAGGGACCCAGTACTTC.

This clone was seen just once. V is TRBV9 and J is TRBJ1-3; tentatively, D is TRBD1 (6 bases). V was shortened by 0 bases and J by 2 bases, with 15 bases between the two germline ends. This CDR3 comprises 17 residues. CDR1 SGDLS and CDR2 YYNGEE come from the germline V gene. The CDR3 DNA sequence: TGTGCCAGCAGCGTAGCTATTGGACAGAGTGCTGGAAACACCATATATTTT. Translation gives CASSVAIGQSAGNTIYF. Variable domain in full (rest from reference TRBV9 and TRBJ1-3): DSGVTQTPKHLITATGQRVTLRCSPRSGDLSVYWYQQSLDQGLQFLIQYYNGEERAKGNILERFSAQQFPDLHSELNLSSLELGDSALYFCASSVAIGQSAGNTIYFGEGSWLTVV.

The rearrangement uses TRBV11-3 and TRBJ2-7, with a weak D call TRBD1 (5 bases). Deletions cut 5 bases from V and 13 bases from J, with 21 bases between. The germline CDR1 and CDR2 sequences are SGHNT and YENEEA. The CDR3 sequence is 13 residues long. The CDR3 reads CASSPGPDSPAYF. CDR3 bases: TGTGCCAGCAGCCCAGGACCCGACAGTCCTGCTTACTTC. Filled out from reference TRBV11-3 and TRBJ2-7, the complete variable domain reads EAGVVQSPRYKIIEKKQPVAFWCNPISGHNTLYWYLQNLGQGPELLIRYENEEAVDDSQLPKDRFSAERLKGVDSTLKIQPAELGDSAVYLCASSPGPDSPAYFGPGTRLTVT.

V usage is TRBV7-9 and J usage is TRBJ2-1; 9 bases agree with TRBD2. Germline V gene sequence: CDR1 SEHNR, CDR2 FQNEAQ (reference sequence). Trimming at V came to 5 bases and at J to 7 bases, leaving 12 bases not matched to a gene. The CDR3 has 16 amino acids. The CDR3: CASSPMGGRAGNEQFF. The CDR3 bases are TGTGCCAGCAGCCCGATGGGCGGGAGGGCCGGGAATGAGCAGTTCTTC. The full variable domain, rest sourced from reference TRBV7-9 and TRBJ2-1, is DTGVSQNPRHKITKRGQNVTFRCDPISEHNRLYWYRQTLGQGPEFLTYFQNEAQLEKSRLLSDRFSAERPKGSFSTLEIQRTEQGDSAMYLCASSPMGGRAGNEQFFGPGTRLTVL.

The V call is TRBV13, the J call TRBJ2-1; D gene ambiguous. CDR1 PRHDT and CDR2 FYEKMQ come from the germline V gene (reference sequence). With 7 bases removed from V and 3 bases from J, the gap between germline ends came to 13 bases. CDR3 size: 14 residues. DNA of the CDR3: TGTGCCAGCACCCAAAGGGTTGGCTACAATGAGCAGTTCTTC. Encoded protein: CASTQRVGYNEQFF.

The DNA of the CDR3 is TGTGCCAGCAGGGGGGCCGACAGGGGGCGCGGAGGGTCTGGGGCCAACGTCCTGACTTTC. Translating it yields CASRGADRGRGGSGANVLTF. The chain links TRBV27 to TRBJ2-6; 10 nucleotides match TRBD1. Germline CDR1 and CDR2: MNHEY and SMNVEV (reference sequence). This CDR3 is 20 amino acids long. V lost 6 bases to trimming and J lost 1 base; unmatched junction nucleotides: 15.

This chain uses TRBV5-1 with TRBJ1-3, with D possibly matching TRBD1 (6 bases). Trimming pared 0 bases from V and 0 bases from J, leaving 13 bases between. The germline V gene has CDR1 SGHRS and CDR2 YFSETQ. The CDR3 loop spans 17 amino acids. CDR3 amino acids: CASSLALQGFSGNTIYF. CDR3 DNA sequence: TGCGCCAGCAGCTTGGCCCTACAGGGTTTCTCTGGAAACACCATATATTTT.

V and J are TRBV5-4 and TRBJ1-6; D not resolved. Trimming cost V 0 bases and J 8 bases, with 15 bases left between them. CDR3 size: 16 residues. Looked up from germline, CDR1 is SGHNT and CDR2 is YYREEE (reference sequence). The CDR3 loop is CASSLEGPPGYSPLHF. CDR3 DNA sequence: TGTGCCAGCAGCTTGGAGGGCCCTCCGGGGTATTCACCCCTCCACTTT.